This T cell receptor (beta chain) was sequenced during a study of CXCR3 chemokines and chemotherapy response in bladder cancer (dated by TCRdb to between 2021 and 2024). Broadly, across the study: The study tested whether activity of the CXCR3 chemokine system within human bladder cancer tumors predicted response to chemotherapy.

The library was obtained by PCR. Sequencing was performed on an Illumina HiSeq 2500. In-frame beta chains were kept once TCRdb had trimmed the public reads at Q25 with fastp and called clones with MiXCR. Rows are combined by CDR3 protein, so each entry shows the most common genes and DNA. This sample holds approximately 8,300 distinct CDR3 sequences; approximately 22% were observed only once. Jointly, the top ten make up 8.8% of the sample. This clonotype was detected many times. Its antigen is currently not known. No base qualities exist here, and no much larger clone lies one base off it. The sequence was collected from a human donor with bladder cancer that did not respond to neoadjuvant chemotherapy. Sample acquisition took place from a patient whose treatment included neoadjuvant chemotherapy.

The bases read TGTGCCAGTAGAAAAATTGGGGACAGGGCCAATCAGCCCCAGCATTTT. It specifies CASRKIGDRANQPQHF. Recombination connected TRBV19 to TRBJ1-5; TRBD1 fits 9 bases in the junction. Trimming takes 6 bases off V and 3 bases off J; junction bases not matched to a gene: 9. The CDR3 spans 16 residues, from the cysteine through the phenylalanine. The DNA shown is the 48-base CDR3, in frame from base 1. CDR1 and CDR2 are read off the germline V gene (reference sequence) as LNHDA and SQIVND.